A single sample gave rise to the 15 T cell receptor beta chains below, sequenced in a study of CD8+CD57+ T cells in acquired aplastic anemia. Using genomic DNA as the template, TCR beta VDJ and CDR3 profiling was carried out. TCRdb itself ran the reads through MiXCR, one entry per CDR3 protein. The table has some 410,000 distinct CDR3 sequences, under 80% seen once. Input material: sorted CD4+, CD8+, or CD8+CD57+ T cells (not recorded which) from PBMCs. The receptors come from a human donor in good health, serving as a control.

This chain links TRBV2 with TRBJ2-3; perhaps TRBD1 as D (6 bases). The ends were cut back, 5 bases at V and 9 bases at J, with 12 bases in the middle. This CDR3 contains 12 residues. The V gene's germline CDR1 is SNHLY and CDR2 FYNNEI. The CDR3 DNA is TGTGCCAGCAGTTTAGTCACAGGGACGCAGTATTTT. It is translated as CASSLVTGTQYF.

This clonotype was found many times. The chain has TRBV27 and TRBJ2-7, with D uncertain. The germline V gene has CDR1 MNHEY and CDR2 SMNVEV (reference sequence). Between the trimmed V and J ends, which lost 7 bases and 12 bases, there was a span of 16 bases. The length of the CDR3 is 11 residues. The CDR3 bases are TGTGCCAGCACAGAGGTTTTTAGTCGGTACTTC. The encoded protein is CASTEVFSRYF.

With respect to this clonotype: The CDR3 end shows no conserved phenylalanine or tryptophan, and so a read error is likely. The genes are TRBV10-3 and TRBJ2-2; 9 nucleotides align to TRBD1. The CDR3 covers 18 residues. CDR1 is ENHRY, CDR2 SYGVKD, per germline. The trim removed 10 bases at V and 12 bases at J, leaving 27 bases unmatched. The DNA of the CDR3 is TGTGCCAACGGGGACAGGGATACACAGTATATTAACCCAGGCAAGCTGTTTACA. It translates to CANGDRDTQYINPGKLFT.

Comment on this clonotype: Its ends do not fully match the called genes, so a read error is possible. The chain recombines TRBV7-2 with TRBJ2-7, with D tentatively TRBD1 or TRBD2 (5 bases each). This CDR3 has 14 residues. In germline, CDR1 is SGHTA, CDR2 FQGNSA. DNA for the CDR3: TGTGCCAGCAGCTCAGAGGGGCAGCTTTCCTACGAGCAGTTC. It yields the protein CASSSEGQLSYEQF.

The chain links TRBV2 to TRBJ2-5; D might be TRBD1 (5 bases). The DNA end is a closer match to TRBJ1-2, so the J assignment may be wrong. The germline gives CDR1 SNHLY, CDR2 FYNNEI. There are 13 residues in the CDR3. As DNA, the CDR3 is TGTGCCAGCGGGAACGGGGGAGAGTATGGCTACACCTTC. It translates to CASGNGGEYGYTF.

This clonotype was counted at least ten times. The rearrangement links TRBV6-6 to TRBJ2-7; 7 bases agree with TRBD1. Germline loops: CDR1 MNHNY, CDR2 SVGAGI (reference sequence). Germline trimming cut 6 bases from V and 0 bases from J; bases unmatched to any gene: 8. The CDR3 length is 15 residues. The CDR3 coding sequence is TGTGCCAGCAGCTCTTCAGGGGGTGTCTCCTACGAGCAGTACTTC. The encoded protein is CASSSSGGVSYEQYF.

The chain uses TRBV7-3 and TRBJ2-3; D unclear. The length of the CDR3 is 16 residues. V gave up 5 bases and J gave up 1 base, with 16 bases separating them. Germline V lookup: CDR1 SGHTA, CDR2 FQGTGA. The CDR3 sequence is CASSAVVAMGTDTQYF. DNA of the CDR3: TGTGCCAGCAGCGCCGTGGTAGCTATGGGCACAGATACGCAGTATTTT. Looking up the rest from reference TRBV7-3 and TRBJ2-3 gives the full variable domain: GAGVSQTPSNKVTEKGKYVELRCDPISGHTALYWYRQSLGQGPEFLIYFQGTGAADDSGLPNDRFFAVRPEGSVSTLKIQRTERGDSAVYLCASSAVVAMGTDTQYFGPGTRLTVL.

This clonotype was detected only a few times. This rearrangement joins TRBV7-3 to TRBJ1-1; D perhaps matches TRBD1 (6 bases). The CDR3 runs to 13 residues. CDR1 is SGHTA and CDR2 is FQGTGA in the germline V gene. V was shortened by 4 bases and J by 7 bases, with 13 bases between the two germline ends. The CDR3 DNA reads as TGTGCCAGCAGCTATGGATCAGGGGTTGAAGCTTTCTTT. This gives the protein CASSYGSGVEAFF.

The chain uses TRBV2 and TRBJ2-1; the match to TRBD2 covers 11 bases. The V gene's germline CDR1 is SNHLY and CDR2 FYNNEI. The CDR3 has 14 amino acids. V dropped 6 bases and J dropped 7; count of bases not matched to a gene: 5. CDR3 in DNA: TGTGCCAGCAGGGCCCTAGCGGGGGGTAATGAGCAGTTCTTC. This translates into CASRALAGGNEQFF.

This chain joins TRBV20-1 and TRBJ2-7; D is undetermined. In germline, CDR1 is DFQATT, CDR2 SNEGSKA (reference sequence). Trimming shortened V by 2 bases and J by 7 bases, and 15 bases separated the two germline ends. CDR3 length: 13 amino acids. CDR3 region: CSARRATTEEQYF. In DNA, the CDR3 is TGCAGTGCTAGAAGGGCGACGACCGAGGAGCAGTACTTC.

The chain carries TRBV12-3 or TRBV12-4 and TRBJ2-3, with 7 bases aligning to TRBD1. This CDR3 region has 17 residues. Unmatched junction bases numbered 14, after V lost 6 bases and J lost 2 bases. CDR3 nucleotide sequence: TGTGCCAGCAGCCTAGGGGGCAGAGGAGTTATCACAGATACGCAGTATTTT. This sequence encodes CASSLGGRGVITDTQYF.

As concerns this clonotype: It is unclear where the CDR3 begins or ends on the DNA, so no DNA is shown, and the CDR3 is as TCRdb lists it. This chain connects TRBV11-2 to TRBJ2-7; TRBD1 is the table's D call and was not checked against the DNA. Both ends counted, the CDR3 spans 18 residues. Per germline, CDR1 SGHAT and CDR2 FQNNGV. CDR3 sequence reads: CASSFYICSASRGGKQYF.

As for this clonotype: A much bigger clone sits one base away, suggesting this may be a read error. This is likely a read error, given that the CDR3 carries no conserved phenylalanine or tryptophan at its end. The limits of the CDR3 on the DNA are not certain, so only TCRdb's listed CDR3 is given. This chain's CDR3 is CASSRQGLDQPQHL. V and J are TRBV3-2 and TRBJ1-5; the listed D gene, TRBD1, was not tested against the DNA. TRBV3-2 is a pseudogene. Counting both end residues, the CDR3 totals 14 amino acids.

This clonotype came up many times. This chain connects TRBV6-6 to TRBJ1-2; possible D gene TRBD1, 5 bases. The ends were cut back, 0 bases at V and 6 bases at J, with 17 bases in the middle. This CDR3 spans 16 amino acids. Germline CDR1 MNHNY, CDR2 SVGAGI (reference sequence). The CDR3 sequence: CASSYSRIAGTHGYTF. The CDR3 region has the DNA TGTGCCAGCAGTTACTCTCGTATTGCAGGGACCCATGGCTACACCTTC.

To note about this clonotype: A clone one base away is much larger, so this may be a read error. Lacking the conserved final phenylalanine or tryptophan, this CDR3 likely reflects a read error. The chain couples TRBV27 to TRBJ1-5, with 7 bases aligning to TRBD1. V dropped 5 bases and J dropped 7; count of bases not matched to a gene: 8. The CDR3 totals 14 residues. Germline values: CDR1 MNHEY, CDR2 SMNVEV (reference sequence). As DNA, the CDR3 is TGTGCCAGCAGTATAACAGGGGCTCGACAGCCCCAGCATCTT. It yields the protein CASSITGARQPQHL.